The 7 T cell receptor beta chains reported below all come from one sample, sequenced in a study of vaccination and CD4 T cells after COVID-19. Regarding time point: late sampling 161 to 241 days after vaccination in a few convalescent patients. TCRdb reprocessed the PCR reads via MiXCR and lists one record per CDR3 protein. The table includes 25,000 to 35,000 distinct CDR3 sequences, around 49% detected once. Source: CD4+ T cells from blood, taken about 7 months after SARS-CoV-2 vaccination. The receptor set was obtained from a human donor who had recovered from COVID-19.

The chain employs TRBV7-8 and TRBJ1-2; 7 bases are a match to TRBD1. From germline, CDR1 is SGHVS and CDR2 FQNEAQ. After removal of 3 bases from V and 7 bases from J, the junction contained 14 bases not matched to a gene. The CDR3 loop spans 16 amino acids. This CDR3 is CASSFPGRVGDSGYTF. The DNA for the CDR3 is TGTGCCAGCAGCTTCCCTGGTCGGGTGGGGGACAGTGGCTACACCTTC.

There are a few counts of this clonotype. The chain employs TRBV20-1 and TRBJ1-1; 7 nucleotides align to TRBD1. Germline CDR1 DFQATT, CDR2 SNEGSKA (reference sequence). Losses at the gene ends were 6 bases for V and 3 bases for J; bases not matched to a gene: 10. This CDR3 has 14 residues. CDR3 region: CSAHHGQVDTEAFF. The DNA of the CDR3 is TGCAGTGCCCACCACGGACAGGTCGACACTGAAGCTTTCTTT.

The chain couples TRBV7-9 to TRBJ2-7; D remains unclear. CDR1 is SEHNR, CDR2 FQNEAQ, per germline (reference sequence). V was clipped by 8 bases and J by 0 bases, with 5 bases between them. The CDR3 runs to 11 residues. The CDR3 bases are TGTGCCAGCCAGAACTCCTACGAGCAGTACTTC. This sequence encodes CASQNSYEQYF.

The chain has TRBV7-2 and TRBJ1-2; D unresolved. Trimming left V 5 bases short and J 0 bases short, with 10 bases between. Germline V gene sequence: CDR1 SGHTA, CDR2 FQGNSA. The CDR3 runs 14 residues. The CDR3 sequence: CASSPATANYGYTF. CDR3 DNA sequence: TGTGCCAGCAGCCCCGCCACCGCTAACTATGGCTACACCTTC.

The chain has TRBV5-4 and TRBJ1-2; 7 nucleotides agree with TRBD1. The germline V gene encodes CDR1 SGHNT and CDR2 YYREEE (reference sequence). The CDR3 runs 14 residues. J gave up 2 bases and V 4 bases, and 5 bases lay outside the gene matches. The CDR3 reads CASSLTGTNYGYTF. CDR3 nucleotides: TGTGCCAGCAGCCTGACAGGGACGAACTATGGCTACACCTTC.

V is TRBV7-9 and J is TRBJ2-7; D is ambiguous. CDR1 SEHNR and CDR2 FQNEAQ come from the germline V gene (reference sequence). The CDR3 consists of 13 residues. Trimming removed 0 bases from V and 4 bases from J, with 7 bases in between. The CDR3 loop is CASSLASDYEQYF. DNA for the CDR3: TGTGCCAGCAGCTTAGCGTCGGATTACGAGCAGTACTTC.

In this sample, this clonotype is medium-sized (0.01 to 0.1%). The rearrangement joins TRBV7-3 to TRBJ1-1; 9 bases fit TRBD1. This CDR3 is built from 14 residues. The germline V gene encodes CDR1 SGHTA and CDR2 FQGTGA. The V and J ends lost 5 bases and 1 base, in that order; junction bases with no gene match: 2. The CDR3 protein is CASSVTGGNTEAFF. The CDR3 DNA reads TGTGCCAGCAGCGTGACAGGGGGGAACACTGAAGCTTTCTTT.